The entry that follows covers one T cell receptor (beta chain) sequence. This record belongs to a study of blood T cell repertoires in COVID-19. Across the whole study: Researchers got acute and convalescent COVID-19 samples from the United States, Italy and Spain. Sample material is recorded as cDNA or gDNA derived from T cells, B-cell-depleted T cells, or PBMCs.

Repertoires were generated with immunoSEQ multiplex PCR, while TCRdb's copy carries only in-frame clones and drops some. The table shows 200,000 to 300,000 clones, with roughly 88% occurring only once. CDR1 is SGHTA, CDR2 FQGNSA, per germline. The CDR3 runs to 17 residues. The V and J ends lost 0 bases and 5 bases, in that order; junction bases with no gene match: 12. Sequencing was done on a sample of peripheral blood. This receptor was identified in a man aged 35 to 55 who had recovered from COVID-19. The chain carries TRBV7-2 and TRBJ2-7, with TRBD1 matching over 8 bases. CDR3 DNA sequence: TGTGCCAGCAGCTTAGCCCGGGTCCGACAGGGGCTCCACGAGCAGTACTTC. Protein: CASSLARVRQGLHEQYF.